This T cell receptor (beta chain) was identified in a study of T cells in localized non-small cell lung cancer. Sequencing was performed with immunoSEQ multiplex PCR; in TCRdb, only in-frame clones are kept and a portion is missing. The sample yields some 40,000 clones, around 90% seen once. CDR1 MNHEY and CDR2 SMNVEV come from the germline V gene (reference sequence). V lost 4 bases and J lost 5, with 11 bases in between. This CDR3 spans 13 amino acids. The source is a female donor over 55 with stage I lung adenocarcinoma. V gene TRBV27 combines with J gene TRBJ1-1, with D perhaps matching TRBD1 (5 bases). Specimen: peripheral blood, collected before any cancer treatment. CDR3 region: CASSSKGITEAFF. CDR3 coding DNA: TGTGCCAGCAGTTCTAAGGGGATAACTGAAGCTTTCTTT.